The present T cell receptor beta chain was sequenced within a study of human T cells and chemical hapten exposure. MiXCR was run by TCRdb on the RACE reads, yielding one entry per CDR3 protein. The sample consists of about 70,000 distinct CDR3 sequences, around 8.8% of them appearing once. The V gene's germline CDR1 is SQVTM and CDR2 ANQGSEA. V was pared by 4 bases and J by 5 bases, with 6 bases of the junction left unmatched. The length of the CDR3 is 13 residues. This sample's time point: patch test 2, 6 weeks after DPC sensitization. Regarding treatment: therapeutic diphenylcyclopropenone sensitization with weekly scalp DPC.

The V and J genes are TRBV29-1 and TRBJ2-3, with 7 bases aligning to TRBD2. This receptor was taken from a woman aged 45 to 65 with alopecia areata. Some clones in this sample may be carry-over from other donors' samples. The input for sequencing was whole blood, taken in connection with sensitization to the hapten diphenylcyclopropenone (DPC). CDR3 amino acids: CSVGGGERDTQYF. Here the CDR3 DNA reads TGCAGCGTTGGGGGGGGTGAAAGAGATACGCAGTATTTT.